This TCR beta chain came from a study of T cells in Graves' hyperthyroidism and ophthalmopathy. V shed 6 bases, J shed 6 bases, and the junction held 14 bases outside the gene matches. CDR1 and CDR2 (germline): MDHEN, SYDVKM. The CDR3 consists of 17 residues. Disease duration under 2 months; hyperthyroidism patients were aged 18 to 65. This clonotype was recorded many times. TCR beta CDR3 sequences were amplified from RNA transcripts. Primed by the HTBI set, a first-round RT-PCR was run on the TCR CDR3. MiXCR was run by TCRdb on the multiplex PCR reads, yielding one entry per CDR3 protein. The sample carries approximately 410,000 distinct CDR3 sequences, approximately 13% recorded once.

Specimen: blood. The source of this sequence is a young woman with Graves' hyperthyroidism. This chain joins TRBV28 and TRBJ1-2, with 12 nucleotides matching TRBD1. The CDR3 loop is CASSRIPGQGAENGYTF. CDR3 bases: TGTGCCAGCAGCCGAATACCGGGACAGGGGGCTGAGAATGGCTACACCTTC.